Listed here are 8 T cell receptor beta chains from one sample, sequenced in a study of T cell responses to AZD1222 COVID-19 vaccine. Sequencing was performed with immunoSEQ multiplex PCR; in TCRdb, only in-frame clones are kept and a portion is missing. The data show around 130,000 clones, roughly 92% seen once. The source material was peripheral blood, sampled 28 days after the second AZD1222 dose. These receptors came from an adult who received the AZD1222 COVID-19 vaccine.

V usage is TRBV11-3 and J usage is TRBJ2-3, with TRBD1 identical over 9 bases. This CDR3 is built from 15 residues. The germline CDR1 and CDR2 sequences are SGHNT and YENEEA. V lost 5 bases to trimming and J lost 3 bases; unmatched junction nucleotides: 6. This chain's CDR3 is CASSLGGTGTDTQYF. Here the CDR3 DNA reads TGTGCCAGCAGCCTCGGCGGGACAGGGACAGATACGCAGTATTTT.

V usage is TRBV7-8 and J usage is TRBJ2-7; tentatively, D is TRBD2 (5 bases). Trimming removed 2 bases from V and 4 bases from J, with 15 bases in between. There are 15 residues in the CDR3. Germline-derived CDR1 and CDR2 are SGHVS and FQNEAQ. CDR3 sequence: CASSLQRSGQYEQYF. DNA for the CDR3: TGTGCCAGCAGCTTACAACGGAGCGGTCAATACGAGCAGTACTTC.

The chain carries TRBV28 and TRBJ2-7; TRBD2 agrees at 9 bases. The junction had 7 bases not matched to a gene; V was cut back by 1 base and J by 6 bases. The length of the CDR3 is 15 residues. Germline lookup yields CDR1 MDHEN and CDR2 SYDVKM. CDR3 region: CASSLSRRGGGEQYF. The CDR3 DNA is TGTGCCAGCAGTTTATCTCGCCGCGGGGGGGGCGAGCAGTACTTC.

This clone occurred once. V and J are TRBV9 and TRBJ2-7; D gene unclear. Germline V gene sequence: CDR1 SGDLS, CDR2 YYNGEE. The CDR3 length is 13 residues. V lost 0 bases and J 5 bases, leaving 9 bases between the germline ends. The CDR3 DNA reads TGTGCCAGCAGCGTAGGTCTAGTCCACGAGCAGTACTTC. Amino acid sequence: CASSVGLVHEQYF.

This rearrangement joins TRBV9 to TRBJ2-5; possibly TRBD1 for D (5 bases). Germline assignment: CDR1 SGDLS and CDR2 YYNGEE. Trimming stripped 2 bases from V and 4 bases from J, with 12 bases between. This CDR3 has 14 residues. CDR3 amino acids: CASSVGQGGETQYF. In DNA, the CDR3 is TGTGCCAGCAGCGTTGGGCAGGGTGGAGAGACCCAGTACTTC.

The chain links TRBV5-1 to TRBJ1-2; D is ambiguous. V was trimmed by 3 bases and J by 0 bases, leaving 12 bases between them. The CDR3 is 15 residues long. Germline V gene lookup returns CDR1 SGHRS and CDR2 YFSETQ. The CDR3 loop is CASSSGSAANYGYTF. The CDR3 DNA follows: TGCGCCAGCAGCTCAGGATCGGCGGCTAACTATGGCTACACCTTC.

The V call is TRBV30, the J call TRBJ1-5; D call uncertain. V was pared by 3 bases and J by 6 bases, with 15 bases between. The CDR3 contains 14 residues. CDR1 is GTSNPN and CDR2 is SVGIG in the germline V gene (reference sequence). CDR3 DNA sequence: TGTGCCTGGAGAGGAGCCGGTGCTGGTCAGCCCCAGCATTTT. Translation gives CAWRGAGAGQPQHF.

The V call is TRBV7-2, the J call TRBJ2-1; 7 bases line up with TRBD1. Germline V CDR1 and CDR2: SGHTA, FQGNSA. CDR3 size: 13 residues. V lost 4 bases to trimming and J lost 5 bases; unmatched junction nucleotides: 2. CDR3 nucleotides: TGTGCCAGCAGCTACAGGGGAGACAATGAGCAGTTCTTC. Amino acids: CASSYRGDNEQFF.